This T cell receptor beta chain comes out of a study of identical twins. Comments on this clonotype: Its antigen is as yet unknown.

Study-wide findings and caveats: One should note that invariant MAIT and iNKT cells could partly confound zero-insertion analyses. Twin sharing of out-of-frame TCR alpha was underestimated by models in monozygotic pairs. Beta out-of-frame sequences showed weaker excess twin sharing.

A universal primer binding site was introduced by template switching. The final cDNA contained unique molecular identifiers. MiXCR was run by TCRdb on the 5' RACE reads, yielding one entry per CDR3 protein. The sample holds hundreds of thousands of distinct CDR3 sequences, about a tenth seen once. This CDR3 is built from 14 residues. Trimming took 2 bases from V and 0 from J, leaving 5 bases between them. Germline V gene sequence: CDR1 SGHKS, CDR2 YYEKEE (reference sequence). The chain carries TRBV5-5 and TRBJ2-2; D unclear. Sequencing was carried out using memory (CD45RO+) T cells sorted from blood. The source is a woman younger than 35 in good health. The CDR3 loop is CASSFTANTGELFF. The CDR3 bases are TGTGCCAGCAGCTTCACGGCGAACACCGGGGAGCTGTTTTTT.